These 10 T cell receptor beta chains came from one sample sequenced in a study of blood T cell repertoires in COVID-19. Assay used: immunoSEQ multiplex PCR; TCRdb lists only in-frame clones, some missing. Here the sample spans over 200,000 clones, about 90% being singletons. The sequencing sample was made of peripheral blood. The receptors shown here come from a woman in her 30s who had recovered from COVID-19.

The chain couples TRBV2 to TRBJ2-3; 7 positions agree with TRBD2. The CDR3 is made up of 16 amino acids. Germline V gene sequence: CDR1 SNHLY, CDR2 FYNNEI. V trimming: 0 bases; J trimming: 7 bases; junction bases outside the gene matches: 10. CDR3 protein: CASSEALVGGGYTQYF. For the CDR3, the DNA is TGTGCCAGCAGTGAAGCGTTGGTTGGCGGGGGTTATACGCAGTATTTT.

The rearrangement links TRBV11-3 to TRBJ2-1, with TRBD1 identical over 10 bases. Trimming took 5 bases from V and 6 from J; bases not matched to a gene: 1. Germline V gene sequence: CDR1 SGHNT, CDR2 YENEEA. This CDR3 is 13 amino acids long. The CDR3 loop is CASSRTGGNEQFF. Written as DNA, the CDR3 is TGTGCCAGCAGCAGGACAGGGGGCAATGAGCAGTTCTTC.

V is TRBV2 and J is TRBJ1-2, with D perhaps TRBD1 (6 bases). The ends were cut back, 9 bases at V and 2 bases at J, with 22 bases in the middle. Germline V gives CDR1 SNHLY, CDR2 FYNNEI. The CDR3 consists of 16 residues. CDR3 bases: TGTGCCAGTAAAATTCGACAGGATCATATGAACTATGGCTACACCTTC. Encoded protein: CASKIRQDHMNYGYTF.

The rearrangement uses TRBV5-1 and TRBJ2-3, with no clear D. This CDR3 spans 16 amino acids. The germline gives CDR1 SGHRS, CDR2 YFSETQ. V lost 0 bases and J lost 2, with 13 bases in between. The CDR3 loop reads CASSLVRLQSTDTQYF. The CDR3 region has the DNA TGCGCCAGCAGCTTGGTCCGATTGCAGTCCACAGATACGCAGTATTTT.

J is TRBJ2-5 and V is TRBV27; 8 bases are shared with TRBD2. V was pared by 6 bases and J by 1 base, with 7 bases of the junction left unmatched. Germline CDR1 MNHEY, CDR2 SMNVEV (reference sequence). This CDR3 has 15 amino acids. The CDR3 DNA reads TGTGCCAGCAGAACGGGGGGGCTGGTCCAAGAGACCCAGTACTTC. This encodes CASRTGGLVQETQYF.

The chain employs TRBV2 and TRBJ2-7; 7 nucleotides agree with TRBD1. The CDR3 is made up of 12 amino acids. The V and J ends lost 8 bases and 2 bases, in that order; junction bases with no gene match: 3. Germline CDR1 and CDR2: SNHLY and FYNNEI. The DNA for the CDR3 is TGTGCCAGCCTGACAGGGACCTACGAGCAGTACTTC. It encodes CASLTGTYEQYF.

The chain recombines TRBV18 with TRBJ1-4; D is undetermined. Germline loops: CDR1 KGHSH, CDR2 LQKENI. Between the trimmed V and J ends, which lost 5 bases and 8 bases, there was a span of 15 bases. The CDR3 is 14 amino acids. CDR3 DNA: TGTGCCAGCTCATTTGGGCCGAGAGGGGAAAAACTGTTTTTT. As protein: CASSFGPRGEKLFF.

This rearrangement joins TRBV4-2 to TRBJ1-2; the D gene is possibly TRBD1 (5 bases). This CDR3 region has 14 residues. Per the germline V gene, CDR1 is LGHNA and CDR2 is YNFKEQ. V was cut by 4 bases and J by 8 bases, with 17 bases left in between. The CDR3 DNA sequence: TGTGCCAGCAGCCGCATTGTGGGGGGAGAGGGCTACACCTTC. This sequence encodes CASSRIVGGEGYTF.

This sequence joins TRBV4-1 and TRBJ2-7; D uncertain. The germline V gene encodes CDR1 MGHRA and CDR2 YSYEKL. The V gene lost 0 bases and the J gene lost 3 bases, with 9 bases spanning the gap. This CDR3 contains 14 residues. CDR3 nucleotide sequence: TGCGCCAGCAGCCAAGAGGGCAGGATCTACGAGCAGTACTTC. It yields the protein CASSQEGRIYEQYF.

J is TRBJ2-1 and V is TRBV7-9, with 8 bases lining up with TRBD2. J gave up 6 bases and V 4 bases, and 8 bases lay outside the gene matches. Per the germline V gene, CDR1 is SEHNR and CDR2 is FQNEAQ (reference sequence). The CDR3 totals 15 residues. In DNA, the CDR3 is TGTGCCAGCAGCTCTCGAGCGGGGGTCGGCAATGAGCAGTTCTTC. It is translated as CASSSRAGVGNEQFF. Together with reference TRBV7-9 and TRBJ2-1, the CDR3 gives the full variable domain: DTGVSQNPRHKITKRGQNVTFRCDPISEHNRLYWYRQTLGQGPEFLTYFQNEAQLEKSRLLSDRFSAERPKGSFSTLEIQRTEQGDSAMYLCASSSRAGVGNEQFFGPGTRLTVL.